This T cell receptor beta chain was sequenced in a study of identical twins. Study-level points and caveats: Compared with unrelated sharing, twin-shared out-of-frame alpha sequences had more low-probability sequences.

TCRdb analysed the 5' RACE reads with MiXCR anew, one entry per CDR3 protein. Among 700,000 or so distinct CDR3 sequences listed, less than 25% were seen once. Details on this clonotype: Its antigen remains unknown.

V was trimmed by 4 bases and J by 2 bases, leaving 14 bases between them. The CDR3 extends over 15 amino acids. Germline CDR1 is SGHTA and CDR2 is FQGNSA. These data also featured in a second study, about T cells expressing NK-cell markers. That publication notes: Most of the eight sequenced donors tested HCMV-seropositive; one tested seronegative. The study found dominant NKG2C+ clonotypes at about 1.0-7.5% of CD8+ T cells in 5 or 6 donors.

The V gene is TRBV7-2, the J gene TRBJ2-5; D remains unclear. This sequence was found in a woman under 30 in good health. Sequencing was performed on PBMCs. CDR3 in amino acids: CASSSNLSRQETQYF. The DNA for the CDR3 is TGTGCCAGCAGCTCGAATCTCAGCAGGCAAGAGACCCAGTACTTC. The full variable domain, in which reference TRBV7-2 and TRBJ2-5 provide the parts outside the CDR3, is GAGVSQSPSNKVTEKGKDVELRCDPISGHTALYWYRQSLGQGLEFLIYFQGNSAPDKSGLPSDRFSAERTGGSVSTLTIQRTQQEDSAVYLCASSSNLSRQETQYFGPGTRLLVL.